This T cell receptor (beta chain) was identified in a study of T-cell reconstitution after alpha-beta-depleted transplantation in children. General study points: Several hundred rapidly expanded clones from non-depleted graft cells reportedly supplied alpha-beta T cells about two months post-transplant.

Trimming took 4 bases from V and 7 from J; bases not matched to a gene: 6. Germline values: CDR1 SGHRS, CDR2 YFSETQ. The CDR3 sequence is 14 residues long. Unique molecular identifiers were built into the TCRbeta library. TCRdb analysed the PCR reads with MiXCR anew, one entry per CDR3 protein. The sample has 95,000 to 120,000 distinct CDR3 sequences, approximately 6.4% seen once. This clonotype showed up many times. Its antigen is undetermined. The source material was PBMCs, mostly from graft donor cells, sampled 360 days after TCRalphabeta/CD19-depleted stem cell transplant. The receptor was derived from a male patient between 2 and 10 years old who had a stem cell transplant for acute lymphoblastic leukemia, so the T cells may come from the graft donor. This sequence joins TRBV5-1 and TRBJ1-4; 8 bases are shared with TRBD1. The DNA for the CDR3 is TGCGCCAGCAGCGCAGGGGGCTTCGGTGAAAAACTGTTTTTT. Its protein is CASSAGGFGEKLFF. Full variable domain (rest looked up from reference TRBV5-1 and TRBJ1-4): KAGVTQTPRYLIKTRGQQVTLSCSPISGHRSVSWYQQTPGQGLQFLFEYFSETQRNKGNFPGRFSGRQFSNSRSEMNVSTLELGDSALYLCASSAGGFGEKLFFGSGTQLSVL.